One and the same sample provided the 12 T cell receptor beta chains below, sequenced in a study of neurological immune-mediated disorders. TCRdb recomputed calls from the 5' RACE reads with MiXCR, one row per CDR3 protein. The table includes around 47,000 distinct CDR3 sequences, roughly 21% detected once. Time point denoted: technical triplicate 3. Sequenced sample: PBMCs. The receptors were gathered from a man in his 60s with HTLV-1-associated myelopathy (HAM/TSP).

In this sample, this clonotype turned up many times. This rearrangement joins TRBV10-3 to TRBJ1-1; 9 bases align to TRBD1. Trimming at V came to 11 bases and at J to 5 bases, leaving 9 bases not matched to a gene. The CDR3 runs to 13 residues. The germline V gene encodes CDR1 ENHRY and CDR2 SYGVKD. CDR3 sequence (DNA): TGTGCCGCCGGACAGGGGCTGGGGACTGAAGCTTTCTTT. It specifies CAAGQGLGTEAFF.

At least ten counts were recorded for this clonotype. The genes are TRBV11-3 and TRBJ1-2; unclear D gene. Germline CDR1 SGHNT, CDR2 YENEEA. This CDR3 comprises 13 residues. V lost 5 bases and J 7 bases, leaving 14 bases between the germline ends. CDR3 DNA sequence: TGTGCCAGCAGCGCCTTGGAGGGAAGTGGCTACACCTTC. The encoded protein is CASSALEGSGYTF.

This clonotype occurred many times. V usage is TRBV20-1 and J usage is TRBJ2-4; D is unresolved. This CDR3 has 14 residues. With 1 base removed from V and 9 bases from J, the gap between germline ends came to 16 bases. The V gene's germline CDR1 is DFQATT and CDR2 SNEGSKA (reference sequence). The CDR3 region has the DNA TGCAGTGCTAGAGGCGGTGTGCGTGGTGGCATTCAGTACTTC. Protein sequence: CSARGGVRGGIQYF.

This clonotype was found many times. The chain is built from TRBV4-1 and TRBJ1-5; D possibly corresponds to TRBD1 (5 bases). This CDR3 contains 15 residues. CDR1 is MGHRA, CDR2 YSYEKL, per germline. The V and J ends lost 0 bases and 6 bases respectively, with 12 bases between them. CDR3 sequence: CASSQDFGGSQPQHF. CDR3 bases: TGCGCCAGCAGCCAAGACTTCGGGGGGTCTCAGCCCCAGCATTTT.

V is TRBV18 and J is TRBJ2-2, with 7 positions matching TRBD1. J lost 7 bases, V lost 2 bases, and 7 bases had no gene match. The CDR3 covers 15 residues. The germline gives CDR1 KGHSH, CDR2 LQKENI. CDR3: CASSPTRQGNGELFF. The CDR3 nucleotides read TGTGCCAGCTCACCAACGAGACAGGGCAACGGGGAGCTGTTTTTT.

CDR3 sequence (DNA): TGTGCCAGCAGTTACTCGCAGGGGTACAATGAGCAGTTCTTC. Its protein product is CASSYSQGYNEQFF. The chain employs TRBV6-6 and TRBJ2-1; maybe TRBD1 (6 bases). Trimming took 0 bases from V and 4 from J, leaving 7 bases between them. The CDR3 totals 14 residues. CDR1 MNHNY and CDR2 SVGAGI come from the germline V gene (reference sequence).

The V gene is TRBV5-1, the J gene TRBJ2-7; TRBD1 matches at 9 bases. After removal of 4 bases from V and 7 bases from J, the junction contained 9 bases not matched to a gene. The germline CDR1 and CDR2 sequences are SGHRS and YFSETQ. CDR3 size: 14 residues. The CDR3 is CASSPGQGSDEQYF. The CDR3 nucleotides are TGCGCCAGCAGCCCGGGACAGGGTTCGGATGAGCAGTACTTC.

This clonotype showed up many times. The chain recombines TRBV12-3 or TRBV12-4 with TRBJ1-5; TRBD1 agrees at 7 bases. After removal of 5 bases from V and 0 bases from J, the junction contained 7 bases not matched to a gene. The CDR3 contains 16 residues. The DNA of the CDR3 is TGTGCCAGCAGTCGCAGGGGGTCCTATAGCAATCAGCCCCAGCATTTT. It yields the protein CASSRRGSYSNQPQHF.

This clonotype has ten or more counts. This chain joins TRBV4-1 and TRBJ2-7; D not resolved. Germline V gene data show CDR1 as MGHRA and CDR2 as YSYEKL. Trimming took 4 bases from V and 0 from J, leaving 10 bases between them. The CDR3 spans 14 residues. CDR3 DNA: TGCGCCAGCAGCCCCCAGGACGCCTCCTACGAGCAGTACTTC. Its translation is CASSPQDASYEQYF.

The V call is TRBV5-1, the J call TRBJ2-1; TRBD1 is a possible D gene (6 bases). The CDR3 spans 13 residues. The V gene's germline CDR1 is SGHRS and CDR2 YFSETQ. With 3 bases removed from V and 7 bases from J, the gap between germline ends came to 11 bases. CDR3 bases: TGCGCCAGCAGCTCACTAGGGGGAAATGAGCAGTTCTTC. Translating it yields CASSSLGGNEQFF.

This clonotype occurred a few times. Germline and junction disagree at one end, which may indicate a read error. The chain is built from TRBV27 and TRBJ2-2; D may be TRBD2 (6 bases). Germline V lookup: CDR1 MNHEY, CDR2 SMNVEV (reference sequence). This CDR3 is built from 13 residues. CDR3 amino acids: CASSSLNTGGLFF. The CDR3 DNA is TGTGCCAGCAGTTCTCTAAATACCGGGGGGCTGTTTTTT.

The chain uses TRBV29-1 and TRBJ2-5; 7 bases are a match to TRBD2. Germline-derived CDR1 and CDR2 are SQVTM and ANQGSEA. Unmatched junction bases numbered 19, after V lost 7 bases and J lost 11 bases. The CDR3 runs to 14 residues. DNA for the CDR3: TGCAGCGCCCGAAGCTACGGGGAACTAGCGACACAGTACTTC. It translates to CSARSYGELATQYF.